The entry that follows covers one T cell receptor beta chain sequence. These data belong to a study of vaccination and CD4 T cells after COVID-19. Background on the study: Two of the convalescents were Hispanic, and the group consisted of six males and four females. Sampling that followed vaccination took place a median approximately 70 days after dose two, within a range of 14 to 241.

V lost 2 bases, J lost 6 bases, and 23 bases lay in between. CDR1 and CDR2 (germline): DFQATT, SNEGSKA (reference sequence). CDR3 length: 17 amino acids. TCRdb reprocessed the PCR reads via MiXCR and lists one record per CDR3 protein. The sample holds about 21,000 distinct CDR3 sequences, about 62% seen once. The chain is built from TRBV20-1 and TRBJ2-1; D call uncertain. The sample here was CD4+ T cells from blood, taken after SARS-CoV-2 vaccination. The TCR originated in a human donor who had recovered from COVID-19. The CDR3 nucleotides are TGCAGTGCTAGACAGCCTCTGCCTGATGTTGGTGCCAATGAGCAGTTCTTC. This codes for CSARQPLPDVGANEQFF.